The entry below describes one T cell receptor beta chain. Using immunoSEQ multiplex PCR, the repertoire was profiled, and TCRdb retains in-frame clones only, with some absent. The table lists 150,000 to 200,000 clones, approximately 88% of them singletons. These data originate in a study of T cell responses to AZD1222 COVID-19 vaccine. The CDR3 consists of 15 residues. Trimming cost V 4 bases and J 3 bases; bases outside gene matches: 6. Germline lookup yields CDR1 SGHKS and CDR2 YYEKEE (reference sequence). The chain joins TRBV5-5 to TRBJ1-5; 8 positions agree with TRBD1. Sequencing used peripheral blood, obtained 28 days after the second AZD1222 dose. This sequence originates from an adult who received the AZD1222 COVID-19 vaccine. CDR3 in amino acids: CASSADRVPNQPQHF. The CDR3, as DNA: TGTGCCAGCAGCGCGGACAGGGTGCCCAATCAGCCCCAGCATTTT.